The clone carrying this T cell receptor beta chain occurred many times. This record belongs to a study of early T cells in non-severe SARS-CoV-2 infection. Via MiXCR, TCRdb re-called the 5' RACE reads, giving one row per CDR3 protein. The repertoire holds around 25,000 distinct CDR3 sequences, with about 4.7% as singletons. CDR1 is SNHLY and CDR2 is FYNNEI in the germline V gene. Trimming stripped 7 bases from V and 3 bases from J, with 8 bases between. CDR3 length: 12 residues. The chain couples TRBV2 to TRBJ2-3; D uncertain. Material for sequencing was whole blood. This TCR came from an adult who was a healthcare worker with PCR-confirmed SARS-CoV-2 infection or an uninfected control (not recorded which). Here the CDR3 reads CASKGYTDTQYF. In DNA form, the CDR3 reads TGTGCCAGCAAAGGGTATACAGATACGCAGTATTTT.